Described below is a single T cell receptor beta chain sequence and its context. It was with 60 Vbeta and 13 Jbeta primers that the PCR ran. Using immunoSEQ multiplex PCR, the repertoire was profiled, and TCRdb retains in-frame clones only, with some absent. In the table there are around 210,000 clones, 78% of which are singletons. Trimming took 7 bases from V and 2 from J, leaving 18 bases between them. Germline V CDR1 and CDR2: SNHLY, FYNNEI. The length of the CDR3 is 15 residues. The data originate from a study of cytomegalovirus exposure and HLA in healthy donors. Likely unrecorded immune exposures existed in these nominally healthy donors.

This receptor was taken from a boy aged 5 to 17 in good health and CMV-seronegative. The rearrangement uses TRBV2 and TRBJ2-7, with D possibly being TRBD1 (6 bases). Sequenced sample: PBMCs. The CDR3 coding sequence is TGTGCCAGCAAACACGACAGGCTCTCCCCCTACGAGCAGTACTTC. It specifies CASKHDRLSPYEQYF.